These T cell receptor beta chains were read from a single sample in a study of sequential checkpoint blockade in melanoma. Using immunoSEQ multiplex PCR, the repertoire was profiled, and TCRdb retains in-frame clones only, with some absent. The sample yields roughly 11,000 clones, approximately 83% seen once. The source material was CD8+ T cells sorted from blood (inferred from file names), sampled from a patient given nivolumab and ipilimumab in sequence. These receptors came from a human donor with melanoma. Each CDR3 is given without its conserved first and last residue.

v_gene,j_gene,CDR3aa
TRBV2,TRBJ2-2,ATTGGYTGELF
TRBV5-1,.,ASSLPGQGSYEQY
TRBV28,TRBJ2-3,ASSLGEGQGLDTQY
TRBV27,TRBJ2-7,ASSKGLAGADGYEQY
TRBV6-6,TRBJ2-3,ASRGQGGSTDTQY
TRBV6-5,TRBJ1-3,ASSFGGAGNTIY
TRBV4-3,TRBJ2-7,ASSQRHVVEGNEQY
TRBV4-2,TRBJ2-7,ASSQDWPGGLLSYEQY
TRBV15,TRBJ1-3,ATSSLDRAGNTIY
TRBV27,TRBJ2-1,ASSTGTSVNEQF
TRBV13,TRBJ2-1,ASSLAAGGHNEQF
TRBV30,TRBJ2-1,AAPRGGGHNEQF
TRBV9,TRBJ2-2,ASSGDGTGLTGELF
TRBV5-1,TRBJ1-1,ASSLSGEAF
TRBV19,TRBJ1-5,ASSIVDYQPQH
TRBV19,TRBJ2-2,ASSIWGGNTGELF
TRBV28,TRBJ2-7,ASTRGYEQY
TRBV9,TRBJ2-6,ASSVSVSGANVLT
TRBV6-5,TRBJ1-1,ASSQAGLTEAF
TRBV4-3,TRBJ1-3,ASSQDGGTGGNTIY
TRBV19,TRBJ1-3,ASSPYAGLGGNTIY
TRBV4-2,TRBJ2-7,ASSQGTSGAIEQY
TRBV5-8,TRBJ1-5,ASSQERHSNQPQH
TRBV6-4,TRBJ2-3,ASSELAGTPDTQY
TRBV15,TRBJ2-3,ATSRGTGGSTDTQY
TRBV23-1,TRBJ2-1,ASSQYPDRIRTTYNEQF
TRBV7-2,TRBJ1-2,ASSFGTGDNYGYT
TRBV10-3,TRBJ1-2,AINMGADGYT
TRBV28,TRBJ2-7,ASSSQGFHPLY
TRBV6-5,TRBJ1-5,ASTWRESQPQH
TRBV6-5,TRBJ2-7,ASSYRWGGNYEQY
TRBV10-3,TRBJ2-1,AISPGGPGNEQF
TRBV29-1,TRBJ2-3,SVASEVSSTDTQY
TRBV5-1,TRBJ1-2,ASSPEDRISYGYT
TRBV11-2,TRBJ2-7,ASSPWGGAEQY
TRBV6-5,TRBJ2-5,ASSYSTGQTQY
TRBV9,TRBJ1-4,ASSVEGNEKLF